These 28 T cell receptor beta chains share one sample of origin, sequenced in a study of immune characterization of retroperitoneal liposarcoma. TCRdb reprocessed the PCR reads via MiXCR and lists one record per CDR3 protein. The sample records about 4,100 distinct CDR3 sequences, about 30% being singletons. Sample: blood. Source of these receptors: a female donor with retroperitoneal liposarcoma.

This clonotype showed up just a few times. The chain links TRBV7-2 to TRBJ2-3, with D unresolved. Germline V gives CDR1 SGHTA, CDR2 FQGNSA. There are 13 residues in the CDR3. V shed 3 bases and J shed 5 bases, with 9 bases lying between them. CDR3 in amino acids: CASSLLRVDTQYF. In nucleotides, the CDR3 is TGTGCCAGCAGCTTGTTAAGGGTAGATACGCAGTATTTT.

This chain links TRBV11-2 with TRBJ1-6, with 7 bases lining up with TRBD1. V gave up 5 bases and J gave up 8 bases; unmatched junction bases: 6. Germline V gives CDR1 SGHAT, CDR2 FQNNGV. The CDR3 consists of 14 residues. CDR3 amino acids: CASSPRQGHSPLHF. The DNA of the CDR3 is TGTGCCAGCAGCCCCCGACAGGGCCATTCACCCCTCCACTTT. The whole variable domain, filled in from reference TRBV11-2 and TRBJ1-6, reads EAGVAQSPRYKIIEKRQSVAFWCNPISGHATLYWYQQILGQGPKLLIQFQNNGVVDDSQLPKDRFSAERLKGVDSTLKIQPAKLEDSAVYLCASSPRQGHSPLHFGNGTRLTVT.

This clonotype qualifies as medium-sized (0.01 to 0.1%). This chain links TRBV12-5 with TRBJ2-1; D is unresolved. Germline V gene lookup returns CDR1 LGHNT and CDR2 FRNRAP. This CDR3 region has 14 residues. V lost 6 bases to trimming and J lost 9 bases, with 18 bases between them. The CDR3 sequence is CASGQGQALSEQFF. DNA for the CDR3: TGTGCTAGTGGCCAAGGCCAGGCGCTTAGTGAGCAGTTCTTC.

About this clonotype: This may be a read error: a much more frequent sequence differs by one nucleotide. V usage is TRBV12-3 or TRBV12-4 and J usage is TRBJ2-1; D might be TRBD1 (6 bases). The J call may be in error: the DNA end matches TRBJ2-7 better. This CDR3 is built from 14 residues. The CDR3, as DNA: TGTGCCAGCAGTGAGACAGGATACGTAGATGAGCAGTACTTC. Protein product: CASSETGYVDEQYF.

Relative to its sample, this clonotype is medium-sized. J is TRBJ2-3 and V is TRBV12-3 or TRBV12-4; D ambiguous. The length of the CDR3 is 14 residues. Trimming cost V 6 bases and J 0 bases, with 10 bases left between them. The CDR3 reads CASRGRLSTDTQYF. The CDR3 DNA is TGTGCCAGCAGGGGAAGACTGAGCACAGATACGCAGTATTTT.

The gene calls are TRBV6-1 and TRBJ2-1; D might be TRBD1 or TRBD2, each matching 5 bases. The V gene's germline CDR1 is MNHNS and CDR2 SASEGT. The length of the CDR3 is 15 residues. V was shortened by 1 base and J by 10 bases, with 17 bases between the two germline ends. CDR3 nucleotide sequence: TGTGCCAGCAGTGAAGGGGACCCAAGCTCCTACGAGCAGTTCTTC. It codes for CASSEGDPSSYEQFF.

The chain combines TRBV6-5 with TRBJ2-3, with no clear D. The last part of the DNA fits TRBJ2-7 better; the J call may be wrong. CDR3 size: 16 residues. Looked up from germline, CDR1 is MNHEY and CDR2 is SVGAGI. The CDR3 DNA is TGTGCCAGCAGTTACGGCGCAAGGCTAGTGGGCTACGAGCAGTACTTC. This gives the protein CASSYGARLVGYEQYF.

This clonotype is judged medium-sized. The DNA for the CDR3 is TGTGCCAGCAGTGACTCGGCTAGCGGGGTAGGTGAGCAGTTCTTC. Its protein product is CASSDSASGVGEQFF. This sequence joins TRBV6-4 and TRBJ2-1, with 9 nucleotides matching TRBD2. Germline CDR1 is MRHNA and CDR2 is SNTAGT. V dropped 0 bases and J dropped 9; count of bases not matched to a gene: 6. The CDR3 has 15 residues.

This chain links TRBV6-1 with TRBJ2-5; a weak D match, TRBD1 (5 bases). V was shortened by 1 base and J by 7 bases, with 10 bases between the two germline ends. CDR1 and CDR2 (germline): MNHNS, SASEGT. This CDR3 is 13 amino acids long. The CDR3 nucleotides are TGTGCCAGCAGTGAAGACAGGTCCAGGACCCAGTACTTC. Encoded protein: CASSEDRSRTQYF.

On this clonotype itself: This sequence may be a read error, since a much larger clone differs from it by one base. V gene TRBV6-5 combines with J gene TRBJ2-1, with D possibly being TRBD1 or TRBD2 (5 bases each). The ends were cut back, 6 bases at V and 13 bases at J, with 16 bases in the middle. The CDR3 has 12 residues. The germline V gene has CDR1 MNHEY and CDR2 SVGAGI. The chain's CDR3 is CASRSGLGTQFF. CDR3 bases: TGTGCCAGCAGGTCGGGCCTCGGGACCCAGTTCTTC.

In this sample, this clonotype is medium-sized. The rearrangement uses TRBV5-6 and TRBJ2-5; D possibly corresponds to TRBD1 (7 bases). Per the germline V gene, CDR1 is SGHDT and CDR2 is YYEEEE. The V end was cut by 7 bases, the J end by 4 bases, with 17 bases between. The CDR3 consists of 14 residues. CDR3 residues: CASYIQGGGETQYF. CDR3 in DNA: TGTGCCAGCTACATCCAGGGGGGCGGAGAGACCCAGTACTTC.

This clonotype is judged large. The chain employs TRBV6-1 and TRBJ2-5; the D gene is possibly TRBD2 (6 bases). The CDR3 sequence is 17 residues long. Trimming cost V 2 bases and J 0 bases, with 16 bases left between them. The germline V gene encodes CDR1 MNHNS and CDR2 SASEGT. CDR3 sequence reads: CASSEMRDLKNQETQYF. For the CDR3, the DNA is TGTGCCAGCAGTGAAATGAGGGACTTAAAAAACCAAGAGACCCAGTACTTC.

Turning to this clonotype: A much larger clone is a single base away; this may be a read error. The chain joins TRBV6-1 to TRBJ2-2, with 11 nucleotides matching TRBD2. This CDR3 has 16 amino acids. Germline V lookup: CDR1 MNHNS, CDR2 SASEGT. CDR3 loop: CTSTGLAGGGTGELFF. CDR3 sequence (DNA): TGTACCAGCACTGGGCTAGCGGGGGGAGGCACCGGGGAGCTGTTTTTT.

The chain uses TRBV20-1 and TRBJ2-1; unclear D gene. Germline loops: CDR1 DFQATT, CDR2 SNEGSKA (reference sequence). The CDR3 totals 13 residues. DNA for the CDR3: TGCAGCGCCCGGCATCTTCACTACAATGAGCAGTTCTTC. Translated: CSARHLHYNEQFF.

V gene TRBV7-2 combines with J gene TRBJ2-1; D gene unclear. The germline V and J ends were trimmed by 6 bases and 13 bases, with 22 bases remaining between them. Germline assignment: CDR1 SGHTA and CDR2 FQGNSA. CDR3 length equals 14 residues. CDR3 coding DNA: TGTGCCAGCAGGGCTGCGGATATATTGGAGACCCAGTTCTTC. Its translation: CASRAADILETQFF.

The chain employs TRBV11-3 and TRBJ2-5; D may be TRBD1 (6 bases). The last part of the DNA fits TRBJ2-7 better; the J call may be wrong. This CDR3 has 14 residues. Germline CDR1 reads SGHNT; CDR2 reads YENEEA. The CDR3 region has the DNA TGTGCCAGCAGCTCTGCAGGGGTAGGCTACGAGCAGTACTTC. Translation: CASSSAGVGYEQYF.

The gene calls are TRBV7-2 and TRBJ2-5, with 13 bases lining up with TRBD2. This CDR3 is built from 16 residues. Germline V gives CDR1 SGHTA, CDR2 FQGNSA. Trimming took 5 bases from V and 5 from J; bases not matched to a gene: 8. The DNA for the CDR3 is TGTGCCAGCAGCCCTGGACTAGCGGGAGTGGGGGAGACCCAGTACTTC. Its translation: CASSPGLAGVGETQYF.

The rearrangement joins TRBV12-3 or TRBV12-4 to TRBJ1-2; D remains unclear. The ends were cut back, 6 bases at V and 0 bases at J, with 8 bases in the middle. The CDR3 extends over 13 amino acids. In nucleotides, the CDR3 is TGTGCCAGCAGACAGAGCCCTAACTATGGCTACACCTTC. This codes for CASRQSPNYGYTF.

This chain uses TRBV10-3 with TRBJ2-1; D gene ambiguous. The DNA end favors TRBJ2-5, so the J call may be wrong. The V gene's germline CDR1 is ENHRY and CDR2 SYGVKD. The CDR3 consists of 15 residues. The CDR3 protein is CAISPQRGQQETQYF. Written as DNA, the CDR3 is TGTGCCATCAGCCCTCAAAGAGGTCAGCAAGAGACCCAGTACTTC.

This clonotype was seen just once. The chain carries TRBV7-2 and TRBJ2-7; D perhaps matches TRBD1 (6 bases). The tail of the sequence fits TRBJ2-1 better, so the J call may be wrong. The CDR3 is 17 amino acids. From germline, CDR1 is SGHTA and CDR2 FQGNSA. The CDR3 protein is CASSLDFPGALSYEQFF. As DNA, the CDR3 is TGTGCCAGCAGCTTAGATTTTCCAGGGGCCCTCTCCTACGAGCAGTTCTTC.

This clonotype showed up just a few times. The CDR3 loop reads CASSLGTSGEQYF. DNA of the CDR3: TGTGCCAGCAGTTTAGGGACTAGCGGGGAGCAGTACTTC. The chain employs TRBV28 and TRBJ2-4; 13 nucleotides match TRBD2. The CDR3 totals 13 residues. Germline V gene data show CDR1 as MDHEN and CDR2 as SYDVKM. J lost 13 bases, V lost 2 bases, and 2 bases had no gene match.

This clonotype is medium-sized by share. The gene calls are TRBV25-1 and TRBJ2-2, with D tentatively TRBD2 (7 bases). The CDR3 runs 18 residues. Germline CDR1 MGHDK, CDR2 SYGVNS. V was shortened by 2 bases and J by 4 bases, with 20 bases between the two germline ends. This CDR3 is CASSETFGGLETTGELFF. As DNA, the CDR3 is TGTGCCAGCAGTGAAACCTTCGGGGGGCTGGAAACCACCGGGGAGCTGTTTTTT. The complete variable domain, with remaining parts taken from reference TRBV25-1 and TRBJ2-2, reads EADIYQTPRYLVIGTGKKITLECSQTMGHDKMYWYQQDPGMELHLIHYSYGVNSTEKGDLSSESTVSRIRTEHFPLTLESARPSHTSQYLCASSETFGGLETTGELFFGEGSRLTVL.

The chain joins TRBV6-1 to TRBJ1-4, with D hard to call. Trimming took 6 bases from V and 8 from J, leaving 10 bases between them. The CDR3 has 12 amino acids. Germline V gives CDR1 MNHNS, CDR2 SASEGT. Here the CDR3 reads CASRGSREKLFF. CDR3 in DNA: TGTGCCAGCAGAGGGTCTAGGGAAAAACTGTTTTTT.

This clonotype ranks as medium-sized. The chain combines TRBV11-3 with TRBJ2-3; no reliable D call. This CDR3 spans 15 amino acids. Trimming cost V 2 bases and J 0 bases, with 9 bases left between them. The germline V gene encodes CDR1 SGHNT and CDR2 YENEEA. The DNA for the CDR3 is TGTGCCAGCAGCTTATTGAGCGCTAGCACAGATACGCAGTATTTT. This encodes CASSLLSASTDTQYF.

The gene calls are TRBV7-4 and TRBJ2-3, with D perhaps matching TRBD2 (5 bases). V lost 1 base and J lost 4, with 9 bases in between. The CDR3 extends over 14 amino acids. Germline V gene lookup returns CDR1 SGHVT and CDR2 SQSDAQ. The CDR3 protein is CASSLVLAPDTQYF. CDR3 in DNA: TGTGCCAGCAGCTTAGTGCTAGCTCCAGATACGCAGTATTTT. Full variable domain (outside the CDR3, taken from reference TRBV7-4 and TRBJ2-3): GAGVSQSPRYKVAKRGRDVALRCDSISGHVTLYWYRQTLGQGSEVLTYSQSDAQRDKSGRPSGRFSAERPERSVSTLKIQRTEQGDSAVYLCASSLVLAPDTQYFGPGTRLTVL.

By frequency in the sample, this clonotype is large (0.1 to 1%). This chain links TRBV6-6 with TRBJ2-5; 8 positions agree with TRBD1. This CDR3 has 14 residues. The V segment lost 6 bases and the J segment 4 bases; nucleotides outside the gene matches: 7. Germline V gene data show CDR1 as MNHNY and CDR2 as SVGAGI (reference sequence). This chain's CDR3 is CASRDRVGAETQYF. The CDR3 DNA reads as TGTGCCAGCAGGGACAGGGTGGGGGCAGAGACCCAGTACTTC.

Sample share makes this clonotype large. The chain recombines TRBV6-1 with TRBJ2-1, with D possibly matching TRBD2 (6 bases). V was shortened by 2 bases and J by 13 bases, with 15 bases between the two germline ends. The CDR3 runs 13 residues. Germline-derived CDR1 and CDR2 are MNHNS and SASEGT. CDR3 region: CASSEREQETQFF. The CDR3 nucleotides read TGTGCCAGCAGTGAACGGGAGCAAGAGACCCAGTTCTTC.

This clonotype was seen just once. The chain is built from TRBV6-5 and TRBJ2-1; TRBD2 matches 10 bases. The V gene's germline CDR1 is MNHEY and CDR2 SVGAGI. The V gene end was trimmed by 4 bases and the J gene end by 5 bases; junction bases not matched to a gene: 5. This CDR3 has 15 residues. The CDR3 reads CASSLRTSGNNEQFF. CDR3 DNA sequence: TGTGCCAGCAGTTTGCGGACTAGCGGAAACAATGAGCAGTTCTTC.